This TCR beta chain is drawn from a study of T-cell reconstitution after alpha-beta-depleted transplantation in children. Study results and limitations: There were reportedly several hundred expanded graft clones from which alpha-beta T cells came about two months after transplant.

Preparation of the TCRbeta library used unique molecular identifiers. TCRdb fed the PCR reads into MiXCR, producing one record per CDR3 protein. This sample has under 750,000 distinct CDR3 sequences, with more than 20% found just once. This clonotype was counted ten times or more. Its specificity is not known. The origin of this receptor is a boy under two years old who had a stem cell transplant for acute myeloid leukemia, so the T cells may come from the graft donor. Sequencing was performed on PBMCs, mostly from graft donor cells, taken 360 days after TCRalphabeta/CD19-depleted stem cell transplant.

CDR3 sequence (DNA): TGTGCCAGCAGCGACCCGGGACAGGGAACCGGGGAGCTGTTTTTT. It is translated as CASSDPGQGTGELFF. This sequence joins TRBV7-7 and TRBJ2-2; the match to TRBD1 covers 9 bases. The V gene end was trimmed by 5 bases and the J gene end by 5 bases; junction bases not matched to a gene: 6. Germline CDR1 reads SSHAT; CDR2 reads FNYEAQ (reference sequence). There are 15 residues in the CDR3.